These 27 T cell receptor beta chains were sequenced from one sample in a study of response to subunit inactivated influenza vaccine. TCRdb analysed the RT-PCR reads with MiXCR anew, one entry per CDR3 protein. The table includes 450,000 to 600,000 distinct CDR3 sequences, approximately 6.9% detected once. The input for sequencing was PBMCs from blood, taken less than 30 months after vaccination. These TCRs come from a man in his fifties or sixties who received an inactivated influenza vaccine.

For the CDR3, the DNA is TGTGCCAGCTCACCAGGGGAGCCCGCTGAAGCTTTCTTT. As protein: CASSPGEPAEAFF. V usage is TRBV18 and J usage is TRBJ1-1; D not resolved. CDR3 size: 13 residues. The germline CDR1 and CDR2 sequences are KGHSH and LQKENI. V dropped 2 bases and J dropped 6 bases, with 10 bases sitting between them.

This chain connects TRBV30 to TRBJ2-3; TRBD2 matches at 8 bases. CDR3 length: 16 residues. The V gene end was trimmed by 0 bases and the J gene end by 0 bases; junction bases not matched to a gene: 5. Looked up from germline, CDR1 is GTSNPN and CDR2 is SVGIG (reference sequence). Here the CDR3 DNA reads TGTGCCTGGAGTGTCGGACTAGCCGGTAGCACAGATACGCAGTATTTT. Amino acids: CAWSVGLAGSTDTQYF.

This clonotype occurred a few times. The chain has TRBV5-1 and TRBJ2-3; 8 bases are shared with TRBD1. The CDR3 consists of 15 residues. Germline lookup yields CDR1 SGHRS and CDR2 YFSETQ. The ends lost 3 bases at V and 2 bases at J; junction bases unmatched: 5. This CDR3 reads CASSYGTGLTDTQYF. CDR3 bases: TGCGCCAGCAGCTATGGGACAGGACTCACAGATACGCAGTATTTT.

This clonotype was seen more than once but under ten times. This chain uses TRBV15 with TRBJ1-2; tentative D call: TRBD1 (5 bases). CDR1 is LNHNV, CDR2 YYDKDF, per germline (reference sequence). Trimming shortened V by 1 base and J by 4 bases, and 13 bases separated the two germline ends. The CDR3 is 15 residues long. The DNA of the CDR3 is TGTGCCACCAGCAGAGGAGCGCAGGGCAGCTATGGCTACACCTTC. Amino acids: CATSRGAQGSYGYTF.

The rearrangement joins TRBV7-2 to TRBJ2-3; TRBD2 agrees at 11 bases. J was trimmed by 6 bases and V by 0 bases; bases with no gene match: 8. In germline, CDR1 is SGHTA, CDR2 FQGNSA. CDR3 length: 17 amino acids. In DNA, the CDR3 is TGTGCCAGCAGCTTAGCCCTACTAGCGGGAGTCAGGGATACGCAGTATTTT. Translation gives CASSLALLAGVRDTQYF.

This clonotype was seen a handful of times. V and J are TRBV4-3 and TRBJ2-5, with D perhaps matching TRBD2 (6 bases). Per germline, CDR1 LGHNA and CDR2 YSLEER. This CDR3 comprises 15 residues. Trimming left V 0 bases short and J 4 bases short, with 12 bases between. CDR3 loop: CASSQDLLAPETQYF. The CDR3 coding sequence is TGCGCCAGCAGCCAAGATTTACTAGCCCCAGAGACCCAGTACTTC.

This clonotype was seen more than once but under ten times. The CDR3 DNA follows: TGTGCCAGCAGCAGTAGCGGGGCCTTGGGAGATACGCAGTATTTT. Translated: CASSSSGALGDTQYF. The rearrangement joins TRBV6-1 to TRBJ2-3, with 8 bases identical to TRBD2. This CDR3 contains 15 residues. Germline-derived CDR1 and CDR2 are MNHNS and SASEGT. V shed 6 bases, J shed 5 bases, and the junction held 10 bases outside the gene matches.

The rearrangement links TRBV5-1 to TRBJ2-3, with a possible D match to TRBD2 (5 bases). Trimming pared 4 bases from V and 6 bases from J, leaving 27 bases between. The CDR3 is made up of 18 amino acids. Germline V gene sequence: CDR1 SGHRS, CDR2 YFSETQ. The CDR3 DNA sequence: TGCGCCAGCAGCCCACTTATAAACCGGGGATCCGATGGGGATACGCAGTATTTT. This translates into CASSPLINRGSDGDTQYF.

This clonotype occurred many times. The chain has TRBV28 and TRBJ2-1, with D perhaps TRBD2 (5 bases). Germline V gives CDR1 MDHEN, CDR2 SYDVKM. The CDR3 loop spans 11 amino acids. The ends were cut back, 2 bases at V and 14 bases at J, with 10 bases in the middle. The CDR3 loop is CASSLASRKFF. The CDR3 DNA reads TGTGCCAGCAGTTTAGCTAGCAGAAAGTTCTTC.

The rearrangement uses TRBV9 and TRBJ2-1; weak D call: TRBD1 (5 bases). V was clipped by 5 bases and J by 4 bases, with 16 bases between them. This CDR3 is built from 15 residues. Per the germline V gene, CDR1 is SGDLS and CDR2 is YYNGEE. The CDR3 DNA reads as TGTGCCAGCAGTCGAGACAGCGCGGTATACAATGAGCAGTTCTTC. It specifies CASSRDSAVYNEQFF.

This clonotype was picked up a small number of times. The chain is built from TRBV12-3 or TRBV12-4 and TRBJ1-1, with D maybe TRBD1 (6 bases). Trimming cost V 3 bases and J 4 bases, with 15 bases left between them. The CDR3 totals 15 residues. The CDR3 reads CASSFNREAGTEAFF. In DNA form, the CDR3 reads TGTGCCAGCAGTTTTAACAGGGAGGCGGGCACTGAAGCTTTCTTT.

This clonotype has at least ten counts. The chain employs TRBV5-8 and TRBJ2-3, with 12 bases matching TRBD1. V was clipped by 1 base and J by 2 bases; unmatched bases: 2. The V gene's germline CDR1 is SGHTS and CDR2 YDEGEE. The CDR3 length is 16 residues. The CDR3 bases are TGTGCCAGCAGCTTGCCGGGACAGGGGGCCACAGATACGCAGTATTTT. It specifies CASSLPGQGATDTQYF.

Only a few counts were recorded for this clonotype. The J gene is TRBJ2-4, the V gene TRBV10-3, with D perhaps matching TRBD1 (6 bases). CDR3 length: 13 amino acids. V lost 4 bases and J lost 7, with 11 bases in between. The germline V gene encodes CDR1 ENHRY and CDR2 SYGVKD. The CDR3, as DNA: TGTGCCATCAGTGGGGGGCCTGGTAACATTCAGTACTTC. Its protein is CAISGGPGNIQYF.

This clonotype has only one observation. The CDR3 spells CASASLAGEPGANVLTF. Written as DNA, the CDR3 is TGCGCCAGCGCTTCTCTGGCGGGGGAACCTGGGGCCAACGTCCTGACTTTC. The gene calls are TRBV5-1 and TRBJ2-6, with TRBD2 matching 7 bases. The V and J ends lost 7 bases and 2 bases, in that order; junction bases with no gene match: 12. CDR1 and CDR2 from the germline V gene are SGHRS and YFSETQ. The CDR3 has 17 amino acids.

The chain has TRBV20-1 and TRBJ2-7; D might be TRBD1 (5 bases). CDR1 and CDR2 from the germline V gene are DFQATT and SNEGSKA (reference sequence). The ends were cut back, 6 bases at V and 4 bases at J, with 10 bases in the middle. CDR3 length: 11 residues. CDR3 in amino acids: CSATTEYEQYF. The CDR3 DNA follows: TGCAGTGCCACGACAGAATACGAGCAGTACTTC.

This clonotype showed up many times. CDR3 nucleotides: TGTGCCAGCAGCTTAGTCGTCGGGCAGGGGGCAAACATTCAGTACTTC. Its protein product is CASSLVVGQGANIQYF. This chain uses TRBV7-2 with TRBJ2-4; 8 nucleotides line up with TRBD1. With V trimmed by 1 base and J by 6 bases, 8 bases remained unmatched. CDR1 SGHTA and CDR2 FQGNSA come from the germline V gene. The CDR3 length is 16 residues. Drawing the rest from reference TRBV7-2 and TRBJ2-4, the complete variable domain is GAGVSQSPSNKVTEKGKDVELRCDPISGHTALYWYRQSLGQGLEFLIYFQGNSAPDKSGLPSDRFSAERTGGSVSTLTIQRTQQEDSAVYLCASSLVVGQGANIQYFGAGTRLSVL.

This clonotype has a handful of counts. The rearrangement uses TRBV5-1 and TRBJ2-7, with no clear D. Germline V gives CDR1 SGHRS, CDR2 YFSETQ. Trimming stripped 3 bases from V and 3 bases from J, with 13 bases between. The CDR3 totals 14 residues. The CDR3 loop is CASSSSALNYEQYF. Here the CDR3 DNA reads TGCGCCAGCAGCTCCTCAGCACTCAACTACGAGCAGTACTTC.

This chain connects TRBV5-1 to TRBJ1-1; D is possibly TRBD1 (6 bases). The CDR3 sequence is 13 residues long. The V and J ends lost 3 bases and 6 bases respectively, with 12 bases between them. Germline-derived CDR1 and CDR2 are SGHRS and YFSETQ. The CDR3 here is CASSSQGFAEAFF. CDR3 nucleotides: TGCGCCAGCAGCTCACAGGGTTTCGCTGAAGCTTTCTTT.

With respect to this clonotype: The conserved phenylalanine or tryptophan is not found at the CDR3 terminus, so this likely reflects a read error. The chain combines TRBV9 with TRBJ2-1, with D perhaps matching TRBD2 (6 bases). Trimming took off 7 bases at V and 5 bases at J, with 16 bases between the two ends. Germline V gene data show CDR1 as SGDLS and CDR2 as YYNGEE. The length of the CDR3 is 14 residues. The CDR3 loop reads CASAVASANNEQFS. In nucleotides, the CDR3 is TGTGCCAGCGCCGTGGCTAGCGCAAACAATGAGCAGTTCTCC.

The chain has TRBV3-1 and TRBJ1-1; perhaps TRBD1 as D (5 bases). Germline V lookup: CDR1 LGHDT, CDR2 YNNKEL (reference sequence). V lost 0 bases to trimming and J lost 0 bases, with 17 bases between them. CDR3 length: 18 amino acids. The CDR3 protein is CASSQDLRGGRMNTEAFF. The CDR3 DNA reads TGTGCCAGCAGCCAAGACCTTCGGGGGGGAAGAATGAACACTGAAGCTTTCTTT.

The V call is TRBV28, the J call TRBJ2-1; D remains unclear. The CDR3 runs to 15 residues. Germline V lookup: CDR1 MDHEN, CDR2 SYDVKM. Trimming took off 4 bases at V and 1 base at J, with 11 bases between the two ends. The CDR3 coding sequence is TGTGCCAGCAGTTCTCACAGCCTATCCTACAATGAGCAGTTCTTC. It codes for CASSSHSLSYNEQFF.

This clonotype was observed a handful of times. This chain uses TRBV4-3 with TRBJ2-7; weak D call: TRBD1 (6 bases). With 0 bases removed from V and 5 bases from J, the gap between germline ends came to 14 bases. CDR1 and CDR2 from the germline V gene are LGHNA and YSLEER. There are 15 residues in the CDR3. The CDR3 region has the DNA TGCGCCAGCAGCCAAGAGGCAGGGGCACGGAACGAGCAGTACTTC. Translated, it gives CASSQEAGARNEQYF.

This clonotype has a handful of counts. The genes are TRBV11-2 and TRBJ2-6; D call uncertain. This CDR3 comprises 17 residues. Germline values: CDR1 SGHAT, CDR2 FQNNGV. The V gene lost 1 base and the J gene lost 0 bases, with 10 bases spanning the gap. This CDR3 is CASSLVPFLSGANVLTF. CDR3 sequence (DNA): TGTGCCAGCAGCTTAGTACCGTTCCTCTCTGGGGCCAACGTCCTGACTTTC.

The chain combines TRBV7-8 with TRBJ1-1; TRBD1 matches 7 bases. The CDR3 length is 17 residues. Germline assignment: CDR1 SGHVS and CDR2 FQNEAQ. J lost 0 bases, V lost 2 bases, and 9 bases had no gene match. The CDR3 reads CASSLLVGGVMNTEAFF. The DNA for the CDR3 is TGTGCCAGCAGCTTATTAGTAGGGGGCGTAATGAACACTGAAGCTTTCTTT. Variable domain in full (rest from reference TRBV7-8 and TRBJ1-1): GAGVSQSPRYKVAKRGQDVALRCDPISGHVSLFWYQQALGQGPEFLTYFQNEAQLDKSGLPSDRFFAERPEGSVSTLKIQRTQQEDSAVYLCASSLLVGGVMNTEAFFGQGTRLTVV.

As regards this clonotype: The DNA is left out, because the CDR3 cannot be placed on it with certainty; the CDR3 is given as TCRdb lists it. The chain uses TRBV12-2 and TRBJ2-2; the table's D call, TRBD1, was not checked against the DNA. TRBV12-2 is a documented pseudogene. The CDR3 is 16 amino acids in total, end residues counted. The CDR3 protein is CASRLEPGETPGSCFF.

The gene calls are TRBV20-1 and TRBJ1-6; TRBD1 might be the D (5 bases). Germline loops: CDR1 DFQATT, CDR2 SNEGSKA (reference sequence). V was clipped by 4 bases and J by 10 bases, with 14 bases between them. The CDR3 runs 13 residues. This CDR3 reads CSAKDTSRSPLHF. The CDR3 DNA follows: TGCAGTGCTAAGGACACAAGCAGGTCACCCCTCCACTTT.

This clonotype was counted many times. The chain recombines TRBV7-9 with TRBJ2-7; the match to TRBD1 covers 9 bases. The germline V gene encodes CDR1 SEHNR and CDR2 FQNEAQ (reference sequence). V trimming: 6 bases; J trimming: 0 bases; junction bases outside the gene matches: 3. The CDR3 consists of 14 residues. Written as DNA, the CDR3 is TGTGCCAGCAGAGGGACAGGGTTCTCCTACGAGCAGTACTTC. It codes for CASRGTGFSYEQYF.